This record looks at one T cell receptor (beta chain) sequence and its context. Its antigen is unidentified. Investigators sorted each CD8+ T cell subset in triplicate, taking around 290,000 cells each time. Within the CD8+ T cell compartment, naive cells were CD45RO-CCR7+CD27+CD95-. The sample originates from a study of CXCR3-negative and CXCR3-positive naive CD8 T cells. UMI labels and 5' RACE were used to prepare the TRB cDNA libraries. TCRdb derives one entry per CDR3 protein from the 5' RACE reads, leaving out DNA. The sample holds some 61,000 distinct CDR3 sequences. Findings and caveats of the study: No difference in surface CD5 was seen between naive subsets, and TCR strength was inferred from TRB CDR3 properties. Both naive subsets, CXCR3-negative and CXCR3-positive, displayed similar TRBV-TRBJ usage, unlike memory cells.

The sequenced sample was naive CXCR3- CD8+ T cells from blood. Subset here: CD45RO-CCR7+CD27+CD95- naive CD8+ T cells lacking CXCR3 (TNR3-). This TCR came from a human donor in good health. Some clones in this sample may be carry-over from other donors' samples.

The CDR3 here is CASSGGNYGYTF. The rearrangement links TRBV9 to TRBJ1-2. The CDR3 length is 12 residues. Germline V gene sequence: CDR1 SGDLS, CDR2 YYNGEE.